The 11 T cell receptor beta chains below were found in one sample sequenced in a study of T cell responses to AZD1222 COVID-19 vaccine. This table comes from immunoSEQ multiplex PCR, and its TCRdb copy is limited to in-frame clones, with some not included. The data show 120,000 to 150,000 clones, around 90% seen once. The sequenced sample was peripheral blood, obtained 28 days after the second dose of the MenACWY control vaccine. Receptor source: an adult who received the MenACWY meningococcal vaccine as a control.

The chain recombines TRBV5-1 with TRBJ2-1, with D tentatively TRBD2 (5 bases). The CDR3 covers 16 residues. CDR1 and CDR2 from the germline V gene are SGHRS and YFSETQ. V lost 2 bases and J 2 bases, leaving 14 bases between the germline ends. CDR3 in DNA: TGCGCCAGCAGCTTCCAGAGGGCGAGGGCCTACAATGAGCAGTTCTTC. This encodes CASSFQRARAYNEQFF.

Only one count was recorded for this clone. The rearrangement uses TRBV11-3 and TRBJ1-1; D is ambiguous. Trimming shortened V by 7 bases and J by 2 bases, and 14 bases separated the two germline ends. The CDR3 spans 14 residues. Germline CDR1 SGHNT, CDR2 YENEEA. CDR3 amino acids: CASIHGGVNTEAFF. The DNA of the CDR3 is TGTGCCAGCATCCATGGAGGAGTTAACACTGAAGCTTTCTTT.

This clone was seen at least ten times. This sequence joins TRBV2 and TRBJ2-6, with D possibly being TRBD2 (5 bases). V lost 3 bases and J 2 bases, leaving 17 bases between the germline ends. The V gene's germline CDR1 is SNHLY and CDR2 FYNNEI. The CDR3 extends over 18 amino acids. CDR3 amino acids: CASSDILRVRPGANVLTF. As DNA, the CDR3 is TGTGCCAGCAGTGATATCCTGAGGGTCCGTCCTGGGGCCAACGTCCTGACTTTC.

The CDR3 region has the DNA TGTGCCAGCAGGTGGCAGCCTAATTCACCCCTCCACTTT. It translates to CASRWQPNSPLHF. This chain uses TRBV12-3 or TRBV12-4 with TRBJ1-6; D is unresolved. The CDR3 covers 13 residues. V was pared by 6 bases and J by 6 bases, with 9 bases between.

The chain links TRBV3-1 (or the pseudogene TRBV3-2) to TRBJ2-5; 9 positions match TRBD2. CDR1 is LGHDT, CDR2 YNNKEL, per germline (reference sequence). This CDR3 comprises 16 residues. The V segment lost 6 bases and the J segment 1 base; nucleotides outside the gene matches: 9. CDR3 bases: TGTGCCAGCAGACCCTCCGGGACTAGCAGCCAAGAGACCCAGTACTTC. Encoded protein: CASRPSGTSSQETQYF.

As to this clone: Germline is not matched at one junction end, which may reflect a read error. The sample contains more than one DNA sequence encoding this CDR3. The chain combines TRBV6-2 or TRBV6-3 with TRBJ2-6, with D possibly TRBD1 on 5 matching bases. This CDR3 region has 17 residues. Germline V gene data show CDR1 as MNHEY and CDR2 as SVGEGT. The CDR3 here is CASSYSFGRAGANVLTF. CDR3 DNA sequence: TGTGCCAGCAGTTACTCGTTCGGCAGGGCTGGGGCCAACGTCCTGACTTTT.

The chain combines TRBV5-1 with TRBJ1-2, with TRBD1 matching over 8 bases. The germline gives CDR1 SGHRS, CDR2 YFSETQ. The CDR3 runs to 15 residues. V was clipped by 4 bases and J by 4 bases; unmatched bases: 9. The CDR3 loop reads CASSMGQDFFYGYTF. The CDR3 DNA reads TGCGCCAGCAGCATGGGACAGGACTTTTTCTATGGCTACACCTTC. Complete variable domain (other parts from reference TRBV5-1 and TRBJ1-2): KAGVTQTPRYLIKTRGQQVTLSCSPISGHRSVSWYQQTPGQGLQFLFEYFSETQRNKGNFPGRFSGRQFSNSRSEMNVSTLELGDSALYLCASSMGQDFFYGYTFGSGTRLTVV.

The chain is built from TRBV4-2 and TRBJ2-1, with D possibly being TRBD2 (6 bases). V was pared by 0 bases and J by 7 bases, with 25 bases between. Germline V gene sequence: CDR1 LGHNA, CDR2 YNFKEQ. The CDR3 totals 19 residues. In DNA, the CDR3 is TGTGCCAGCAGCCAAGACGTCAGCCGAAAAGGGCTAGGGAGGAATGAGCAGTTCTTC. It specifies CASSQDVSRKGLGRNEQFF.

The chain employs TRBV14 and TRBJ2-5, with D hard to call. Germline loops: CDR1 SGHDN, CDR2 FVKESK. The CDR3 contains 12 residues. V was cut by 1 base and J by 5 bases, with 5 bases left in between. DNA of the CDR3: TGTGCCAGCAGCCAAGTTTACGAGACCCAGTACTTC. Amino acids: CASSQVYETQYF.

The chain couples TRBV19 to TRBJ1-5, with a weak D call TRBD1 (6 bases). CDR1 LNHDA and CDR2 SQIVND come from the germline V gene (reference sequence). Trimming took 5 bases from V and 7 from J, leaving 18 bases between them. The CDR3 totals 15 residues. The CDR3 spells CASSPGTTDNQPQHF. CDR3 DNA sequence: TGTGCCAGTAGTCCCGGGACAACTGACAACCAGCCCCAGCATTTT. Combining the CDR3 with reference TRBV19 and TRBJ1-5 gives the whole variable domain DGGITQSPKYLFRKEGQNVTLSCEQNLNHDAMYWYRQDPGQGLRLIYYSQIVNDFQKGDIAEGYSVSREKKESFPLTVTSAQKNPTAFYLCASSPGTTDNQPQHFGDGTRLSIL.

The CDR3 DNA sequence: TGTGCCAGCAGCGCCACCTCAGGGGGGACTGAAGCTTTCTTT. Encoded protein: CASSATSGGTEAFF. The chain uses TRBV9 and TRBJ1-1; 7 bases match TRBD1. Germline trimming cut 3 bases from V and 5 bases from J; bases unmatched to any gene: 7. CDR1 is SGDLS, CDR2 YYNGEE, per germline. CDR3 size: 14 residues.